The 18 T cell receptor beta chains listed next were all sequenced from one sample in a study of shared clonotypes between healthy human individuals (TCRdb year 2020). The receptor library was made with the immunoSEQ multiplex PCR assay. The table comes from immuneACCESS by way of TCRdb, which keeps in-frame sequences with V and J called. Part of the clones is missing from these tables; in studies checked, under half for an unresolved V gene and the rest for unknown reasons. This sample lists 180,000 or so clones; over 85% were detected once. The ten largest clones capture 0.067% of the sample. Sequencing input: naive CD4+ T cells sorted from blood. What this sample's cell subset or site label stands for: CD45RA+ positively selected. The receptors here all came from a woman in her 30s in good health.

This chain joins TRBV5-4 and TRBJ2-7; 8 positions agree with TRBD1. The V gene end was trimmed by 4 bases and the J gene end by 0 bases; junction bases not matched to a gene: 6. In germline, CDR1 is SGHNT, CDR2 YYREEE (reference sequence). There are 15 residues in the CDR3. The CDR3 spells CASSHRTGSSYEQYF. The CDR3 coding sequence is TGTGCCAGCAGCCATAGGACAGGGAGCTCCTACGAGCAGTACTTC.

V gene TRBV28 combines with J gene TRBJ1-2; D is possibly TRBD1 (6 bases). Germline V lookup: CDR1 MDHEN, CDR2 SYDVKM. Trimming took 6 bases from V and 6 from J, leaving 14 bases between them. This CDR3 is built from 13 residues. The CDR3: CASRPTGHDGYTF. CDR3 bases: TGTGCCAGCAGGCCAACAGGGCATGATGGCTACACCTTC.

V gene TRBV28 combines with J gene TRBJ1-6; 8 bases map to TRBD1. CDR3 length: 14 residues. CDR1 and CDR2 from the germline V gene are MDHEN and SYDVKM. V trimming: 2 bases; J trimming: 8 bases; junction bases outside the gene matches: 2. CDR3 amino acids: CASSLRQGYSPLHF. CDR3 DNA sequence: TGTGCCAGCAGTTTACGACAGGGGTATTCACCCCTCCACTTT.

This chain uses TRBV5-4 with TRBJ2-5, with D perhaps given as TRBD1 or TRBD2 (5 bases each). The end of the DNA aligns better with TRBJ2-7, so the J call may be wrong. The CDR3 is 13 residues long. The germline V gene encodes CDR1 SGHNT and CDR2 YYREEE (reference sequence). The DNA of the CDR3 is TGTGCCAGCAGGAGGGACCCTGCTTACGAGCAGTACTTC. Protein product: CASRRDPAYEQYF.

The CDR3 DNA reads TGTGCCAGCAGCCCAAAGAGAGTTTATCAGCCCCAGCATTTT. Protein sequence: CASSPKRVYQPQHF. V gene TRBV11-3 combines with J gene TRBJ1-5; D unresolved. The length of the CDR3 is 14 residues. V lost 5 bases and J lost 5, with 13 bases in between. The germline gives CDR1 SGHNT, CDR2 YENEEA.

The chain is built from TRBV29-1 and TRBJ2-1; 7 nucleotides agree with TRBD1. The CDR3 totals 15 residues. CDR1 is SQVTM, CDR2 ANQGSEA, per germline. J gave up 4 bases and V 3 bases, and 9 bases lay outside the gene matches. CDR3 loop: CSVDPRDSLYNEQFF. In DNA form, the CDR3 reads TGCAGCGTTGACCCCAGGGACAGCCTTTACAATGAGCAGTTCTTC.

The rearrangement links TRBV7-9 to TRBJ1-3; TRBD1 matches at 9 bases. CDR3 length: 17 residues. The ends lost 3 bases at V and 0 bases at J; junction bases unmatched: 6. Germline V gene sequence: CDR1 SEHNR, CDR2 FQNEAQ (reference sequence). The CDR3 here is CASSLAGQGNSGNTIYF. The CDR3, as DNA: TGTGCCAGCAGCTTGGCAGGACAGGGGAACTCTGGAAACACCATATATTTT. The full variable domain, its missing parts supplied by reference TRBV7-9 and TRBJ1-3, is DTGVSQNPRHKITKRGQNVTFRCDPISEHNRLYWYRQTLGQGPEFLTYFQNEAQLEKSRLLSDRFSAERPKGSFSTLEIQRTEQGDSAMYLCASSLAGQGNSGNTIYFGEGSWLTVV.

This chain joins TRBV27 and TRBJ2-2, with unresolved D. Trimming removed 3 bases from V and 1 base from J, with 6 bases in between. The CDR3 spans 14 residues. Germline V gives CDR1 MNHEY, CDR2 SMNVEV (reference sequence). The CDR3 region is CASSLRQNTGELFF. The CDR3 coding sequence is TGTGCCAGCAGTTTGAGGCAGAACACCGGGGAGCTGTTTTTT.

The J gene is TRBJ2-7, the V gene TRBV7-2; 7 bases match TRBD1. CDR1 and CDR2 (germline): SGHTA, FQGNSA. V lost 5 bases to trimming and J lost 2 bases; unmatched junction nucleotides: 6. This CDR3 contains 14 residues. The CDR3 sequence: CASSVSGTAYEQYF. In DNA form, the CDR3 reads TGTGCCAGCAGCGTCTCCGGGACAGCCTACGAGCAGTACTTC.

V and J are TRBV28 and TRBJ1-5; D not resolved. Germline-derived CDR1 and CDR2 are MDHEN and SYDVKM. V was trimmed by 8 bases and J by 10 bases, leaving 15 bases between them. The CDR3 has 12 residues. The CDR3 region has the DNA TGTGCCAGCGACGCTACAGCTCTACCCCAGCATTTT. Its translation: CASDATALPQHF.

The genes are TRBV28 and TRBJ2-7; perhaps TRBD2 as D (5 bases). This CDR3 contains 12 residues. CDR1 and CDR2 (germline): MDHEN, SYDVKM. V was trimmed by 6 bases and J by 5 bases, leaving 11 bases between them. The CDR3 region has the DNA TGTGCCAGCAGGGGAATCGGGGACGAGCAGTACTTC. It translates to CASRGIGDEQYF.

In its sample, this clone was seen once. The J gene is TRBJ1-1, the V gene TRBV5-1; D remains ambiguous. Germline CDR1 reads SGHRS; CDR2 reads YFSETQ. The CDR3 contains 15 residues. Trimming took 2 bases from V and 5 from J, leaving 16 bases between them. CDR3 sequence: CASSLGPEMGTEAFF. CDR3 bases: TGCGCCAGCAGCTTAGGACCCGAAATGGGGACTGAAGCTTTCTTT. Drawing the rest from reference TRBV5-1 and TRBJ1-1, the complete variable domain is KAGVTQTPRYLIKTRGQQVTLSCSPISGHRSVSWYQQTPGQGLQFLFEYFSETQRNKGNFPGRFSGRQFSNSRSEMNVSTLELGDSALYLCASSLGPEMGTEAFFGQGTRLTVV.

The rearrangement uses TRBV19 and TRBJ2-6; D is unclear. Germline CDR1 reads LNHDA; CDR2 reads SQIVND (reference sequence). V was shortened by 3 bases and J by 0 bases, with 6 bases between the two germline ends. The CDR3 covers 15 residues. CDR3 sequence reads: CASSMWGSGANVLTF. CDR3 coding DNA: TGTGCCAGTAGTATGTGGGGCTCTGGGGCCAACGTCCTGACTTTC.

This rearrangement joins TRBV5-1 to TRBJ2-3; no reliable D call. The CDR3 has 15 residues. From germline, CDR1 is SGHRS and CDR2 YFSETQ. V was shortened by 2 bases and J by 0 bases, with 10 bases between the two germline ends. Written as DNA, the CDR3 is TGCGCCAGCAGCTTAGGGCAGCTTAGCACAGATACGCAGTATTTT. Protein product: CASSLGQLSTDTQYF.

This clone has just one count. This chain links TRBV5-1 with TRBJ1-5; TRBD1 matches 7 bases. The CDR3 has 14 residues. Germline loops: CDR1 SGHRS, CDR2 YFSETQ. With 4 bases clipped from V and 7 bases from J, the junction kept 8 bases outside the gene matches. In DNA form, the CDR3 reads TGCGCCAGCAGCCCGTTAGGGGGCGCCCAGCCCCAGCATTTT. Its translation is CASSPLGGAQPQHF.

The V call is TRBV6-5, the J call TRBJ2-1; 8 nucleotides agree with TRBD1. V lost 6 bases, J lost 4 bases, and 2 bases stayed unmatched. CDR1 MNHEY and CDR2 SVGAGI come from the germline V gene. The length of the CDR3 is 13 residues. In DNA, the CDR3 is TGTGCCAGCAGGCGGACAGGGTACAATGAGCAGTTCTTC. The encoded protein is CASRRTGYNEQFF.

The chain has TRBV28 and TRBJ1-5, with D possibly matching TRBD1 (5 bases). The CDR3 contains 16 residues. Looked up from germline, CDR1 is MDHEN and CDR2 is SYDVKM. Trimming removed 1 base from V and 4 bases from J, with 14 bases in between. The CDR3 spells CASSLSGTVGNQPQHF. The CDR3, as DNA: TGTGCCAGCAGTTTATCCGGGACGGTGGGTAATCAGCCCCAGCATTTT.

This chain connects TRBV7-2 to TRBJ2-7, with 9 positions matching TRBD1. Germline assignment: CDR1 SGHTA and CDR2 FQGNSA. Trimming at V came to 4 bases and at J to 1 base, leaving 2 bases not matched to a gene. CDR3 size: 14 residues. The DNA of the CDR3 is TGTGCCAGCAGCTCGGACAGGGGATCCTACGAGCAGTACTTC. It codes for CASSSDRGSYEQYF.